A selection of T cell receptor beta chains follows, all from one sample in a study of OX40 agonist ivuxolimab in advanced cancers. The method was immunoSEQ multiplex PCR; TCRdb's version includes in-frame clones alone and lacks a portion of them. The sample holds 76,000 or so clones, approximately 88% seen once. The specimen comprised CD4+ or CD8+ T cells sorted from blood, sampled in a trial of the OX40 agonist ivuxolimab. The receptors come from an adult with an advanced solid tumor such as melanoma, head and neck, liver or kidney cancer. CDR3s include the opening cysteine and the closing phenylalanine or tryptophan. The D gene is left open where the match is weak. Rows give clone size only sometimes, using once, few, many, or a class for an expanded clone.

CDR3 length: 15; clone size: few; V gene: TRBV9; D gene: -; J gene: TRBJ2-3; CDR3 protein: CASSHGQFHTDTQYF; CDR3 DNA: TGTGCCAGCAGCCATGGACAGTTTCACACAGATACGCAGTATTTT
CDR3 length: 16; clone size: -; V gene: TRBV5-1; D gene: TRBD2; J gene: TRBJ2-1; CDR3 protein: CASSGGLAGGQHEQFF; CDR3 DNA: TGCGCCAGCAGCGGGGGACTAGCGGGAGGGCAGCATGAGCAGTTCTTC
CDR3 length: 15; clone size: -; V gene: TRBV14; D gene: TRBD2; J gene: TRBJ2-1; CDR3 protein: CASSQGLAVYNEQFF; CDR3 DNA: TGTGCCAGCAGCCAGGGACTAGCGGTCTACAATGAGCAGTTCTTC
CDR3 length: 14; clone size: -; V gene: TRBV27; D gene: TRBD1; J gene: TRBJ1-2; CDR3 protein: CASSPQGRTYGYTF; CDR3 DNA: TGTGCCAGCAGTCCACAGGGGCGAACCTATGGCTACACCTTC
CDR3 length: 17; clone size: -; V gene: TRBV5-1; D gene: -; J gene: TRBJ2-1; CDR3 protein: CASSLDPAGASYNEQFF; CDR3 DNA: TGCGCCAGCAGCCTGGACCCGGCAGGGGCCTCCTACAATGAGCAGTTCTTC
CDR3 length: 18; clone size: -; V gene: TRBV2; D gene: TRBD1; J gene: TRBJ2-6; CDR3 protein: CASSRTGTGVSGANVLTF; CDR3 DNA: TGTGCCAGCAGTAGGACTGGGACAGGGGTATCTGGGGCCAACGTCCTGACTTTC
CDR3 length: 14; clone size: -; V gene: TRBV7-8; D gene: TRBD1; J gene: TRBJ2-7; CDR3 protein: CASSLNGGQDEQYF; CDR3 DNA: TGTGCCAGCAGCTTAAATGGGGGACAGGACGAGCAGTACTTC
CDR3 length: 20; clone size: -; V gene: TRBV12-5; D gene: -; J gene: TRBJ1-1; CDR3 protein: CASGLVPTLTQGKLNTEAFF; CDR3 DNA: TGTGCTAGTGGTTTGGTACCCACCTTGACACAAGGGAAATTGAACACTGAAGCTTTCTTT
CDR3 length: 13; clone size: -; V gene: TRBV7-7; D gene: TRBD2; J gene: TRBJ2-3; CDR3 protein: CATASGNTDTQYF; CDR3 DNA: TGTGCTACCGCTAGCGGGAACACAGATACGCAGTATTTT
CDR3 length: 15; clone size: -; V gene: TRBV18; D gene: -; J gene: TRBJ1-3; CDR3 protein: CASSPPGSSGNTIYF; CDR3 DNA: TGTGCCAGCTCACCACCGGGGAGCTCTGGAAACACCATATATTTT
CDR3 length: 17; clone size: -; V gene: TRBV11-2; D gene: TRBD1; J gene: TRBJ2-7; CDR3 protein: CASSPHSDRGPSHEQYF; CDR3 DNA: TGTGCCAGCAGCCCTCACTCCGACAGGGGCCCCAGCCACGAGCAGTACTTC
CDR3 length: 13; clone size: -; V gene: TRBV5-6; D gene: -; J gene: TRBJ1-5; CDR3 protein: CASSFGGNQPQHF; CDR3 DNA: TGTGCCAGCAGCTTTGGCGGGAATCAGCCCCAGCATTTT
CDR3 length: 15; clone size: -; V gene: TRBV5-1; D gene: -; J gene: TRBJ2-3; CDR3 protein: CASSLPRSSTDTQYF; CDR3 DNA: TGCGCCAGCAGCCTCCCTCGGTCGAGCACAGATACGCAGTATTTT
CDR3 length: 15; clone size: -; V gene: TRBV4-1; D gene: -; J gene: TRBJ2-5; CDR3 protein: CASSQGLGNQETQYF; CDR3 DNA: TGCGCCAGCAGCCAAGGATTGGGGAACCAAGAGACCCAGTACTTC
CDR3 length: 15; clone size: -; V gene: TRBV27; D gene: -; J gene: TRBJ2-7; CDR3 protein: CASSLSGRVAYEQYF; CDR3 DNA: TGTGCCAGCAGTTTATCGGGAAGGGTCGCCTACGAGCAGTACTTC
CDR3 length: 16; clone size: -; V gene: TRBV4-1; D gene: -; J gene: TRBJ1-2; CDR3 protein: CASSQERGAPGYGYTF; CDR3 DNA: TGCGCCAGCAGCCAAGAAAGGGGCGCCCCGGGCTATGGCTACACCTTC
CDR3 length: 13; clone size: -; V gene: TRBV15; D gene: -; J gene: TRBJ2-3; CDR3 protein: CATSIGEADTQYF; CDR3 DNA: TGTGCCACCAGCATTGGGGAGGCAGATACGCAGTATTTT
CDR3 length: 15; clone size: -; V gene: TRBV6-6; D gene: -; J gene: TRBJ1-6; CDR3 protein: CASRGEGNYNSPLHF; CDR3 DNA: TGTGCCAGCAGAGGGGAGGGGAACTATAATTCACCCCTCCACTTT
CDR3 length: 14; clone size: -; V gene: TRBV11-2; D gene: -; J gene: TRBJ2-5; CDR3 protein: CASSLAGSLETQYF; CDR3 DNA: TGTGCCAGCAGCTTAGCGGGGTCCTTGGAGACCCAGTACTTC
CDR3 length: 12; clone size: -; V gene: TRBV28; D gene: -; J gene: TRBJ1-3; CDR3 protein: CANPKQGNTIYF; CDR3 DNA: TGTGCCAACCCGAAACAGGGAAACACCATATATTTT
CDR3 length: 12; clone size: -; V gene: TRBV29-1; D gene: -; J gene: TRBJ2-1; CDR3 protein: CSLWVGYNEQFF; CDR3 DNA: TGCAGCCTTTGGGTGGGATACAATGAGCAGTTCTTC
CDR3 length: 16; clone size: -; V gene: TRBV19; D gene: TRBD1; J gene: TRBJ2-7; CDR3 protein: CASMGEGTGGTYEQYF; CDR3 DNA: TGTGCCAGTATGGGGGAAGGGACAGGGGGCACCTACGAGCAGTACTTC
CDR3 length: 14; clone size: -; V gene: TRBV6-1; D gene: -; J gene: TRBJ1-1; CDR3 protein: CASSEEPLDDEAFF; CDR3 DNA: TGTGCCAGCAGTGAAGAACCCCTCGACGATGAAGCTTTCTTT
CDR3 length: 16; clone size: -; V gene: TRBV25-1; D gene: TRBD2; J gene: TRBJ2-3; CDR3 protein: CASGGTSGRVTDTQYF; CDR3 DNA: TGTGCCAGCGGAGGGACTAGCGGGAGGGTCACAGATACGCAGTATTTT
CDR3 length: 16; clone size: -; V gene: TRBV27; D gene: TRBD2; J gene: TRBJ2-7; CDR3 protein: CASSYGGTSGAYEQYF; CDR3 DNA: TGTGCCAGCAGTTACGGGGGGACTAGCGGGGCGTACGAGCAGTACTTC
CDR3 length: 15; clone size: -; V gene: TRBV27; D gene: -; J gene: TRBJ1-3; CDR3 protein: CASSSHKFSGNTIYF; CDR3 DNA: TGTGCCAGCAGTTCCCATAAGTTCTCTGGAAACACCATATATTTT
CDR3 length: 11; clone size: -; V gene: TRBV6-5; D gene: -; J gene: TRBJ1-4; CDR3 protein: CASSDGLAGFF; CDR3 DNA: TGTGCCAGCAGTGATGGGTTAGCGGGGTTTTTT
CDR3 length: 15; clone size: -; V gene: TRBV18; D gene: TRBD2; J gene: TRBJ2-1; CDR3 protein: CASSPLTSGRDEQFF; CDR3 DNA: TGTGCCAGCTCACCCCTGACTAGCGGGAGGGATGAGCAGTTCTTC
CDR3 length: 16; clone size: -; V gene: TRBV5-6; D gene: -; J gene: TRBJ1-2; CDR3 protein: CASSLVAGDYNYGYTF; CDR3 DNA: TGTGCCAGCAGCTTGGTTGCAGGCGACTATAACTATGGCTACACCTTC
CDR3 length: 16; clone size: -; V gene: TRBV5-1; D gene: -; J gene: TRBJ2-1; CDR3 protein: CASNQGKLPSYNEQFF; CDR3 DNA: TGCGCCAGCAACCAAGGGAAGTTACCCTCTTACAATGAGCAGTTCTTC
CDR3 length: 13; clone size: -; V gene: TRBV30; D gene: -; J gene: TRBJ2-2; CDR3 protein: CAWTTGNTGELFF; CDR3 DNA: TGTGCCTGGACCACAGGGAACACCGGGGAGCTGTTTTTT
CDR3 length: 15; clone size: -; V gene: TRBV9; D gene: -; J gene: TRBJ1-1; CDR3 protein: CASSVEGGRTTEAFF; CDR3 DNA: TGTGCCAGCAGCGTAGAGGGGGGTAGGACGACTGAAGCTTTCTTT
CDR3 length: 15; clone size: -; V gene: TRBV2; D gene: -; J gene: TRBJ1-1; CDR3 protein: CASSEWQEVGTEAFF; CDR3 DNA: TGTGCCAGCAGTGAATGGCAGGAGGTGGGCACTGAAGCTTTCTTT
CDR3 length: 13; clone size: -; V gene: TRBV2; D gene: TRBD1; J gene: TRBJ2-7; CDR3 protein: CASSRDRGNEQYF; CDR3 DNA: TGTGCCAGCAGTAGGGACAGGGGGAACGAGCAGTACTTC
CDR3 length: 15; clone size: many; V gene: TRBV11-3; D gene: TRBD1; J gene: TRBJ1-2; CDR3 protein: CASSQGQYVNYGYTF; CDR3 DNA: TGTGCCAGCAGCCAGGGACAGTATGTTAACTATGGCTACACCTTC
CDR3 length: 14; clone size: -; V gene: TRBV4-1; D gene: TRBD1; J gene: TRBJ1-2; CDR3 protein: CASSSVNRGGGYTF; CDR3 DNA: TGCGCCAGCAGCTCTGTCAACAGGGGTGGGGGCTACACCTTC
CDR3 length: 15; clone size: -; V gene: TRBV6-1; D gene: TRBD1; J gene: TRBJ2-7; CDR3 protein: CASSSHRGYSYEQYF; CDR3 DNA: TGTGCCAGCAGCTCCCACAGGGGGTACTCCTACGAGCAGTACTTC
CDR3 length: 15; clone size: -; V gene: TRBV9; D gene: -; J gene: TRBJ2-3; CDR3 protein: CASSVEPGLTDTQYF; CDR3 DNA: TGTGCCAGCAGCGTAGAGCCGGGGCTGACAGATACGCAGTATTTT
CDR3 length: 16; clone size: -; V gene: TRBV19; D gene: -; J gene: TRBJ1-5; CDR3 protein: CASSIRWDSGNQPQHF; CDR3 DNA: TGTGCCAGTAGTATAAGGTGGGACTCGGGCAATCAGCCCCAGCATTTT
CDR3 length: 11; clone size: few; V gene: TRBV27; D gene: -; J gene: TRBJ2-3; CDR3 protein: CASSGAGTQYF; CDR3 DNA: TGTGCCAGCAGCGGTGCGGGTACGCAGTATTTT
CDR3 length: 15; clone size: -; V gene: TRBV28; D gene: TRBD1; J gene: TRBJ2-3; CDR3 protein: CASSSERGHADTQYF; CDR3 DNA: TGTGCCAGCAGTAGCGAGAGGGGGCACGCAGATACGCAGTATTTT
CDR3 length: 14; clone size: -; V gene: TRBV6-4; D gene: TRBD1; J gene: TRBJ2-2; CDR3 protein: CASRTGGETGELFF; CDR3 DNA: TGTGCCAGTCGGACAGGGGGCGAGACCGGGGAGCTGTTTTTT
CDR3 length: 14; clone size: -; V gene: TRBV21-1; D gene: -; J gene: TRBJ1-4; CDR3 protein: CASIYRGFGEKLFF; CDR3 DNA: TGTGCCAGCATCTACAGGGGATTTGGCGAAAAACTGTTTTTT
CDR3 length: 17; clone size: -; V gene: TRBV9; D gene: -; J gene: TRBJ2-2; CDR3 protein: CASSVAGRMLNTGELFF; CDR3 DNA: TGTGCCAGCAGCGTAGCTGGCAGGATGTTGAACACCGGGGAGCTGTTTTTT
CDR3 length: 13; clone size: -; V gene: TRBV2; D gene: -; J gene: TRBJ1-2; CDR3 protein: CASSHRERDGYTF; CDR3 DNA: TGTGCCAGCTCCCATAGGGAGCGAGATGGCTACACCTTC
CDR3 length: 15; clone size: once; V gene: TRBV10-3; D gene: -; J gene: TRBJ2-5; CDR3 protein: CAISESRVGQETQYF; CDR3 DNA: TGTGCCATCAGTGAGTCAAGAGTGGGACAAGAGACCCAGTACTTC
CDR3 length: 16; clone size: -; V gene: TRBV6-1; D gene: TRBD2; J gene: TRBJ2-3; CDR3 protein: CASSVGLADGTDTQYF; CDR3 DNA: TGTGCCAGCAGTGTCGGACTAGCGGACGGCACAGATACGCAGTATTTT